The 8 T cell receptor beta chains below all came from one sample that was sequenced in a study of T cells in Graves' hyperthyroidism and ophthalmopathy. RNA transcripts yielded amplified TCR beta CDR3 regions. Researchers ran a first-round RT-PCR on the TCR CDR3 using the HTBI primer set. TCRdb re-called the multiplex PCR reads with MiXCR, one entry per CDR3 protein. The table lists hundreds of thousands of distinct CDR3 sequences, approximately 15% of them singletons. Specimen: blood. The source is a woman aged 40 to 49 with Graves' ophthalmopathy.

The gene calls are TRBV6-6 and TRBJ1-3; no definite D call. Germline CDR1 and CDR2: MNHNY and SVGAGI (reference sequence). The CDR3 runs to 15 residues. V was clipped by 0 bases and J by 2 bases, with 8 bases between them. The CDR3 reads CASSYSGLPGNTIYF. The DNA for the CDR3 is TGTGCCAGCAGTTACTCAGGGCTACCTGGAAACACCATATATTTT.

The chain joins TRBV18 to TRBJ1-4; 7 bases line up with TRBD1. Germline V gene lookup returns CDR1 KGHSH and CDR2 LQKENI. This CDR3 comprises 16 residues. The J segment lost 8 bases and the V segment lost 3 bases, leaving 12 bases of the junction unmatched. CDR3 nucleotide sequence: TGTGCCAGCTCACCGGCCCAGACAGGGAAACAGGAAAAACTGTTTTTT. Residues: CASSPAQTGKQEKLFF.

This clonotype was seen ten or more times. The CDR3 nucleotides read TGTGCCAGCAGGACGGGACAGCCCTATGGCTACACCTTC. This sequence encodes CASRTGQPYGYTF. The chain joins TRBV2 to TRBJ1-2; 7 positions match TRBD1. V shed 6 bases, J shed 4 bases, and the junction held 5 bases outside the gene matches. CDR1 and CDR2 (germline): SNHLY, FYNNEI. There are 13 residues in the CDR3.

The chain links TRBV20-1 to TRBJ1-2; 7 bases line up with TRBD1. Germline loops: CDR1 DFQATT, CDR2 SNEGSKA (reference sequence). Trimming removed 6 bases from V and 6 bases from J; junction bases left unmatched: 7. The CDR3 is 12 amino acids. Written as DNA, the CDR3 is TGCAGTGCCTGGAAAGACAGGGATGGCTACACCTTC. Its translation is CSAWKDRDGYTF.

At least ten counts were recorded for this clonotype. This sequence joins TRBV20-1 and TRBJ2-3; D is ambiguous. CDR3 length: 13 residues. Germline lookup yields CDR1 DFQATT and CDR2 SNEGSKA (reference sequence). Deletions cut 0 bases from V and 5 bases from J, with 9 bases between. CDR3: CSARDLRIDTQYF. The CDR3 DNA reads TGCAGTGCTAGAGATCTGAGGATAGATACGCAGTATTTT.

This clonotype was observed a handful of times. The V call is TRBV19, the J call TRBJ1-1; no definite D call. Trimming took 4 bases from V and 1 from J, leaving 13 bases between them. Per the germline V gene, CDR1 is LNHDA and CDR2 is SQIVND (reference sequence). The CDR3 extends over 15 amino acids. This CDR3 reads CASSNEAGGNTEAFF. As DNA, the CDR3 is TGTGCCAGTAGTAACGAGGCAGGTGGGAACACTGAAGCTTTCTTT.

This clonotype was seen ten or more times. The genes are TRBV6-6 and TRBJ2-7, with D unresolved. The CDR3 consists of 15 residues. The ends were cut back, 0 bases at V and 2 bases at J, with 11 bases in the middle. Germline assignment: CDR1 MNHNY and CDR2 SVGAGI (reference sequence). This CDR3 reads CASSYSAGATYEQYF. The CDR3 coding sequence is TGTGCCAGCAGTTACTCGGCAGGAGCTACCTACGAGCAGTACTTC.

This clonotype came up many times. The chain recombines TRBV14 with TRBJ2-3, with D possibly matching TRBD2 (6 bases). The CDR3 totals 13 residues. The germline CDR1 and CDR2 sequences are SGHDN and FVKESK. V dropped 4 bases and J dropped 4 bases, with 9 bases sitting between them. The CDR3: CASSRDFPDTQYF. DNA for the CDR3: TGTGCCAGCAGCCGGGACTTTCCAGATACGCAGTATTTT. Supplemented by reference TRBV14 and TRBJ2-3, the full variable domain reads EAGVTQFPSHSVIEKGQTVTLRCDPISGHDNLYWYRRVMGKEIKFLLHFVKESKQDESGMPNNRFLAERTGGTYSTLKVQPAELEDSGVYFCASSRDFPDTQYFGPGTRLTVL.